These 5 T cell receptor beta chains came from one sample sequenced in a study of beta chain features in type 1 diabetes. cDNA synthesis used the whole RNA isolate, giving expressed TCRB sequences. Profiled with immunoSEQ multiplex PCR; TCRdb holds only in-frame clones, not every one. There are more than 350,000 clones in the sample; over 9.5% occur only once, and approximately 0.045% lies in the top ten. The sequenced sample was naive CD4+ T cells from blood. All receptors come from a woman aged 18-29 years in good health.

This chain joins TRBV7-8 and TRBJ2-7, with a weak D call TRBD2 (6 bases). This CDR3 has 16 amino acids. The V gene's germline CDR1 is SGHVS and CDR2 FQNEAQ. Deletions cut 1 base from V and 2 bases from J, with 15 bases between. CDR3 region: CASSLEGSGVTYEQYF. The DNA for the CDR3 is TGTGCCAGCAGCTTAGAGGGTAGCGGAGTGACCTACGAGCAGTACTTC.

The genes are TRBV9 and TRBJ1-1, with D hard to call. The CDR3 contains 16 residues. V dropped 2 bases and J dropped 1 base, with 15 bases sitting between them. Germline-derived CDR1 and CDR2 are SGDLS and YYNGEE. CDR3 bases: TGTGCCAGCAGCGTTGGGGTGGGGAAGCCGAACACTGAAGCTTTCTTT. Its translation: CASSVGVGKPNTEAFF.

This clone was observed a handful of times. This specimen includes other DNA sequences encoding the same CDR3. The chain combines TRBV18 with TRBJ1-5; 7 nucleotides line up with TRBD1. This CDR3 comprises 13 residues. Germline CDR1 reads KGHSH; CDR2 reads LQKENI. V dropped 6 bases and J dropped 5; count of bases not matched to a gene: 4. The CDR3: CASSPTGDQPQHF. CDR3 nucleotides: TGTGCCAGCTCCCCCACAGGGGATCAGCCCCAGCATTTT.

Turning to this clone: The sample carries other DNA sequences with the same CDR3. This chain connects TRBV7-3 to TRBJ2-3, with D unresolved. Per germline, CDR1 SGHTA and CDR2 FQGTGA. This CDR3 region has 12 residues. V was shortened by 0 bases and J by 5 bases, with 3 bases between the two germline ends. CDR3 sequence: CASSLTGDTQYF. As DNA, the CDR3 is TGTGCCAGCAGCTTAACGGGAGATACGCAGTATTTT.

In its sample, this clone was seen a few times. The CDR3 DNA is TGTGCCAGCAGCTTGGGACAGGGGAATTCCTACGAGCAGTACGTC. It yields the protein CASSLGQGNSYEQYV. The chain uses TRBV7-9 and TRBJ2-7, with 10 bases aligning to TRBD1. The CDR3 covers 15 residues. Trimming cost V 3 bases and J 1 base; bases outside gene matches: 3. Looked up from germline, CDR1 is SEHNR and CDR2 is FQNEAQ (reference sequence).